This T cell receptor beta chain was recovered during a study of shared clonotypes between healthy human individuals. Whole-study context: Three plates each covered CD4 naive and memory; CD8 naive two, CD8 memory one.

The length of the CDR3 is 16 residues. Looked up from germline, CDR1 is LGHNA and CDR2 is YNFKEQ. The trim removed 0 bases at V and 9 bases at J, leaving 12 bases unmatched. Here immunoSEQ multiplex PCR was the method, and the copy in TCRdb shows in-frame clones only, minus some. The sample consists of roughly 760,000 clones, about 74% of them appearing once. In the CD4+ fraction, cells were divided into CD45RA+ naive and CD45RA-negative memory subsets. Points on this clone: Its antigen is still unknown.

Study-wide points: Non-shared clonotypes showed lower generation probabilities than clonotypes common to all four donors.

The sequence came from a woman aged 25 to 45 in good health. The chain couples TRBV4-2 to TRBJ2-3; 7 nucleotides align to TRBD2. The source material was memory CD4+ T cells sorted from blood. Subset reported: CD45RA-negative fraction. This CDR3 is CASSQDSGTTKFTQYF. The CDR3 DNA reads TGTGCCAGCAGCCAAGACAGCGGGACTACCAAGTTCACGCAGTATTTT.